The rows below give T cell receptor beta chains drawn from one sample of a study of cytomegalovirus exposure and HLA in healthy donors. Clones were read by immunoSEQ multiplex PCR, and TCRdb kept only the in-frame ones, dropping some. This sample yields approximately 100,000 clones, of which about a tenth are seen a single time; roughly 4.7% belongs to the top ten. Material for sequencing was PBMCs. The receptors here all came from a middle-aged man in good health and CMV-seropositive. The CDR3 runs from the conserved cysteine through the conserved F or W. Each record gives: V gene, clone size, CDR3 length, D gene, J gene, CDR3 protein, CDR3 DNA. The D gene is left open where the match is weak. Clone size appears in some rows only: once, few, many, or a class for an expanded clone.

>TRBV7-6|-|14|-|TRBJ1-1
CASSLGGQRTEAFF
TGTGCCAGCAGCTTAGGTGGACAGCGCACTGAAGCTTTCTTT
>TRBV27|few|13|-|TRBJ1-4
CASKRGLGEKLFF
TGTGCCAGCAAGCGGGGGCTGGGTGAAAAACTGTTTTTT
>TRBV28|-|16|-|TRBJ1-4
CASSPSWTVNFEKLFF
TGTGCCAGCAGCCCTTCCTGGACAGTCAATTTTGAAAAACTGTTTTTT
>TRBV6-5|-|12|-|TRBJ2-1
CASMGSGNEQFF
TGTGCCAGCATGGGTAGCGGTAATGAGCAGTTCTTC
>TRBV19|few|14|TRBD1|TRBJ2-7
CASSAGQGPYEQYF
TGTGCCAGTAGTGCGGGACAGGGCCCATACGAGCAGTACTTC
>TRBV6-4|few|17|TRBD2|TRBJ2-2
CASSDGTSGSNTGELFF
TGTGCCAGCAGTGACGGGACTAGCGGGAGTAACACCGGGGAGCTGTTTTTT
>TRBV2|few|14|-|TRBJ2-5
CASRKGGPGETQYF
TGTGCCAGCAGGAAGGGGGGGCCGGGGGAGACCCAGTACTTC
>TRBV5-1|-|14|-|TRBJ2-7
CASSLGPRDYEQYF
TGCGCCAGCAGCTTGGGCCCCCGGGACTACGAGCAGTACTTC
>TRBV10-3|few|15|TRBD2|TRBJ2-3
CAVSREGLGADTQYF
TGTGCCGTCAGTAGGGAGGGCCTTGGGGCAGATACGCAGTATTTT
>TRBV27|few|14|-|TRBJ1-6
CASSSQGAGSPLHF
TGTGCCAGCAGTTCACAGGGAGCTGGGTCACCCCTCCACTTT
>TRBV5-4|-|13|TRBD1|TRBJ1-2
CASSSGQTYGYTF
TGTGCCAGCAGCTCGGGACAGACTTATGGCTACACCTTC
>TRBV11-3|few|16|TRBD1|TRBJ1-2
CASSTGGTGGPYGYTF
TGTGCCAGCAGCACAGGAGGGACAGGGGGCCCCTATGGCTACACCTTC
>TRBV5-1|-|17|TRBD2|TRBJ2-3
CASSPGLAGPRTDTQYF
TGCGCCAGCAGCCCGGGACTAGCGGGACCCAGGACAGATACGCAGTATTTT
>TRBV6-5|few|14|-|TRBJ1-5
CASSLNRLEGPQHF
TGTGCCAGCAGTTTGAACCGTCTAGAAGGGCCCCAGCATTTT